The 28 T cell receptor beta chains presented below share a single source sample, sequenced in a study of vaccination and CD4 T cells after COVID-19. These receptors' antigens are unknown. Sequencing of cultured CD4+ T cell DNA used the Oncomine TCR Beta short-read assay. TCRdb called the PCR reads again in MiXCR, with one record for every CDR3 protein. The sample yields around 4,600 distinct CDR3 sequences, around three fifths seen once. Specified treatment: approximately nine-day PBMC culture with coronavirus spike peptide pools or control peptides (ViraFEST assay). Ahead of the COVID-19 pandemic (2011-2018), the CD4+ T cells of the unexposed donor were collected. Sequences were obtained from CD4+ T cells from blood, cultured in vitro. Source of these receptors: a human donor in good health.

The chain couples TRBV20-1 to TRBJ2-5, with D uncertain. The germline CDR1 and CDR2 sequences are DFQATT and SNEGSKA (reference sequence). This CDR3 region has 14 residues. V lost 5 bases and J lost 4, with 17 bases in between. The CDR3 loop reads CSAPLLQNGETQYF. The DNA for the CDR3 is TGCAGTGCTCCTCTTTTGCAGAACGGAGAGACCCAGTACTTC.

V gene TRBV7-7 combines with J gene TRBJ2-1; 10 bases agree with TRBD2. The CDR3 runs to 16 residues. V trimming: 5 bases; J trimming: 7 bases; junction bases outside the gene matches: 11. Per the germline V gene, CDR1 is SSHAT and CDR2 is FNYEAQ (reference sequence). The CDR3 DNA is TGTGCCAGCAGCCTATCTAGCGGGAGTCTCTTTAATGAGCAGTTCTTC. Protein sequence: CASSLSSGSLFNEQFF. Together with reference TRBV7-7 and TRBJ2-1, the CDR3 gives the full variable domain: GAGVSQSPRYKVTKRGQDVTLRCDPISSHATLYWYQQALGQGPEFLTYFNYEAQPDKSGLPSDRFSAERPEGSISTLTIQRTEQRDSAMYRCASSLSSGSLFNEQFFGPGTRLTVL.

The rearrangement links TRBV6-1 to TRBJ1-5, with a tentative D call TRBD1 (5 bases). V dropped 2 bases and J dropped 4 bases, with 12 bases sitting between them. The CDR3 loop spans 15 amino acids. CDR1 MNHNS and CDR2 SASEGT come from the germline V gene. The CDR3 is CASSESQGINQPQHF. CDR3 sequence (DNA): TGTGCCAGCAGTGAATCCCAGGGCATTAATCAGCCCCAGCATTTT.

The chain links TRBV15 to TRBJ2-5, with D tentatively TRBD2 (6 bases). This CDR3 spans 15 amino acids. In germline, CDR1 is LNHNV, CDR2 YYDKDF (reference sequence). Deletions cut 9 bases from V and 0 bases from J, with 17 bases between. CDR3 coding DNA: TGTGCCACAAACTTGGGCGGGGACGACCAAGAGACCCAGTACTTC. Translation gives CATNLGGDDQETQYF.

This clonotype was seen a handful of times. This sequence joins TRBV7-8 and TRBJ2-2; tentatively, D is TRBD1 or TRBD2 (5 bases each). The length of the CDR3 is 16 residues. Per the germline V gene, CDR1 is SGHVS and CDR2 is FQNEAQ. V was clipped by 5 bases and J by 6 bases, with 19 bases between them. The CDR3 sequence is CASSQGGRSGAGELFF. The DNA of the CDR3 is TGTGCCAGCAGCCAGGGTGGCAGGAGCGGTGCCGGGGAGCTGTTTTTT.

This chain links TRBV7-9 with TRBJ1-1; D remains ambiguous. The germline V gene encodes CDR1 SEHNR and CDR2 FQNEAQ (reference sequence). The CDR3 loop spans 12 amino acids. Trimming shortened V by 1 base and J by 6 bases, and 6 bases separated the two germline ends. The CDR3 region has the DNA TGTGCCAGCAGCTTAGTTACGGCTGAAGCTTTCTTT. It is translated as CASSLVTAEAFF. Drawing the rest from reference TRBV7-9 and TRBJ1-1, the complete variable domain is DTGVSQNPRHKITKRGQNVTFRCDPISEHNRLYWYRQTLGQGPEFLTYFQNEAQLEKSRLLSDRFSAERPKGSFSTLEIQRTEQGDSAMYLCASSLVTAEAFFGQGTRLTVV.

The sample holds one count of this clonotype. This is likely a read error, given that the CDR3 carries no conserved phenylalanine or tryptophan at its end. This rearrangement joins TRBV27 to TRBJ2-3; D is ambiguous. Trimming pared 2 bases from V and 8 bases from J, leaving 11 bases between. The germline V gene encodes CDR1 MNHEY and CDR2 SMNVEV (reference sequence). The CDR3 has 13 amino acids. CDR3: CASSLKRSATQYY. The CDR3 nucleotides are TGTGCCAGCAGTTTAAAGAGATCGGCTACGCAGTATTAT.

The chain links TRBV7-9 to TRBJ2-1; TRBD2 matches at 13 bases. CDR1 is SEHNR and CDR2 is FQNEAQ in the germline V gene (reference sequence). V gave up 4 bases and J gave up 8 bases; unmatched junction bases: 5. The CDR3 totals 15 residues. CDR3 DNA: TGTGCCAGCAGCTCTACTAGCGGGGGGGCATATGAGCAGTTCTTC. It yields the protein CASSSTSGGAYEQFF.

There are a few counts of this clonotype. The V gene is TRBV21-1, the J gene TRBJ1-5; TRBD1, the table's D call, was not compared with the DNA. TRBV21-1 is a documented pseudogene. This CDR3 has 16 residues. CDR3 in DNA: TGTGCCAGCAGCACCCCCCGCGACAGGGGCGCCCAGCCCCAGCATTTT. This codes for CASSTPRDRGAQPQHF.

The chain joins TRBV19 to TRBJ1-5, with 9 bases identical to TRBD1. CDR3 size: 15 residues. V lost 9 bases, J lost 5 bases, and 11 bases stayed unmatched. Germline V lookup: CDR1 LNHDA, CDR2 SQIVND (reference sequence). DNA for the CDR3: TGTGCCAGCAGAAACCGGGACAGGGCTCATCAGCCCCAGCATTTT. As protein: CASRNRDRAHQPQHF.

There are a few counts of this clonotype. This sequence joins TRBV6-2 or TRBV6-3 and TRBJ1-6; 12 positions match TRBD1. V lost 6 bases, J lost 6 bases, and 6 bases stayed unmatched. Germline V gene sequence: CDR1 MNHEY, CDR2 SVGEGT. The CDR3 has 16 residues. DNA for the CDR3: TGTGCCAGCAGATCGGGACAGGGGGCTTCTAATTCACCCCTCCACTTT. Protein: CASRSGQGASNSPLHF.

This sequence joins TRBV6-1 and TRBJ2-7; maybe TRBD2 (6 bases). The CDR3 totals 13 residues. V shed 4 bases and J shed 9 bases, with 16 bases lying between them. Germline values: CDR1 MNHNS, CDR2 SASEGT. CDR3 amino acids: CASSGIRDSGQYF. The CDR3 bases are TGTGCCAGCAGTGGAATCAGGGACTCCGGGCAGTACTTC.

The V call is TRBV7-8, the J call TRBJ2-7, with 9 bases matching TRBD1. Germline CDR1 reads SGHVS; CDR2 reads FQNEAQ. CDR3 length: 15 residues. Trimming at V came to 2 bases and at J to 2 bases, leaving 4 bases not matched to a gene. The CDR3 region has the DNA TGTGCCAGCAGCTTAAGTGGGACAGGGACCTACGAGCAGTACTTC. This translates into CASSLSGTGTYEQYF.

The CDR3 region is CASSYPNGGTDTQYF. The DNA for the CDR3 is TGTGCCAGCAGTTACCCCAACGGGGGCACAGATACGCAGTATTTT. The chain is built from TRBV27 and TRBJ2-3, with D tentatively TRBD2 (5 bases). This CDR3 is built from 15 residues. Germline V gene sequence: CDR1 MNHEY, CDR2 SMNVEV (reference sequence). V lost 4 bases and J 1 base, leaving 12 bases between the germline ends.

The CDR3 sequence: CSATKTGDNQPQHF. Here the CDR3 DNA reads TGCAGTGCTACTAAGACAGGGGACAATCAGCCCCAGCATTTT. The genes are TRBV20-1 and TRBJ1-5; 8 bases agree with TRBD1. Per the germline V gene, CDR1 is DFQATT and CDR2 is SNEGSKA (reference sequence). Germline trimming cut 4 bases from V and 3 bases from J; bases unmatched to any gene: 5. The CDR3 loop spans 14 amino acids.

This clonotype was seen a handful of times. The chain recombines TRBV12-3 or TRBV12-4 with TRBJ1-2; D gene uncertain. Trimming pared 8 bases from V and 5 bases from J, leaving 12 bases between. The CDR3 loop spans 12 amino acids. CDR3 sequence: CASLGIGYGYTF. The CDR3 coding sequence is TGTGCCAGCCTCGGGATCGGTTATGGCTACACCTTC.

This clonotype turned up a few times. The chain recombines TRBV6-1 with TRBJ1-1; possibly TRBD1 for D (6 bases). Deletions cut 7 bases from V and 1 base from J, with 10 bases between. CDR1 and CDR2 (germline): MNHNS, SASEGT. The length of the CDR3 is 13 residues. CDR3 in DNA: TGTGCCAGCAACGCACAGGGGAACACTGAAGCTTTCTTT. Protein: CASNAQGNTEAFF.

V usage is TRBV20-1 and J usage is TRBJ1-2; unclear D gene. The V end was cut by 6 bases, the J end by 2 bases, with 13 bases between. Germline CDR1 reads DFQATT; CDR2 reads SNEGSKA (reference sequence). The CDR3 totals 13 residues. In DNA form, the CDR3 reads TGCAGTGCAATCCGCGGACCAAACTATGGCTACACCTTC. It is translated as CSAIRGPNYGYTF.

This clonotype was seen more than once but under ten times. The rearrangement links TRBV21-1 to TRBJ1-2; the listed D gene, TRBD1, was not tested against the DNA. TRBV21-1 is classified as a pseudogene. The CDR3 length is 13 residues. The CDR3 here is CASPEWTNYGYTF. DNA for the CDR3: TGTGCCTCTCCGGAGTGGACAAACTATGGCTACACCTTC.

The rearrangement joins TRBV20-1 to TRBJ2-5; D is perhaps TRBD1 or TRBD2 (6 bases each). The CDR3 has 16 residues. The germline gives CDR1 DFQATT, CDR2 SNEGSKA (reference sequence). V was cut by 0 bases and J by 7 bases, with 21 bases left in between. In DNA, the CDR3 is TGCAGTGCTAGAGATCTAATGGGGGGCTCGGCAGGGACCCAGTACTTC. It is translated as CSARDLMGGSAGTQYF.

This clonotype was seen more than once but under ten times. V gene TRBV7-2 combines with J gene TRBJ2-2, with 8 bases that match TRBD2. V dropped 4 bases and J dropped 4; count of bases not matched to a gene: 5. From germline, CDR1 is SGHTA and CDR2 FQGNSA. The CDR3 extends over 15 amino acids. The CDR3: CASSSDTSGTGELFF. The CDR3 DNA reads TGTGCCAGCAGCTCCGATACTAGCGGCACCGGGGAGCTGTTTTTT.

The V call is TRBV11-2, the J call TRBJ1-1; no clear D. Germline V gives CDR1 SGHAT, CDR2 FQNNGV. V was trimmed by 0 bases and J by 1 base, leaving 3 bases between them. The CDR3 runs to 13 residues. The CDR3 DNA reads as TGTGCCAGCAGCTTAGAGGGGAACACTGAAGCTTTCTTT. The encoded protein is CASSLEGNTEAFF.

The V gene is TRBV28, the J gene TRBJ1-4; TRBD1 is a possible D gene (5 bases). Germline CDR1 MDHEN, CDR2 SYDVKM. V was shortened by 6 bases and J by 5 bases, with 13 bases between the two germline ends. This CDR3 contains 14 residues. The CDR3 loop reads CASSLPGRNEKLFF. The CDR3 DNA sequence: TGTGCCAGCAGCCTTCCGGGACGGAATGAAAAACTGTTTTTT.

The V call is TRBV7-2, the J call TRBJ2-4; D possibly corresponds to TRBD1 (5 bases). This CDR3 contains 14 residues. Trimming shortened V by 5 bases and J by 12 bases, and 20 bases separated the two germline ends. Looked up from germline, CDR1 is SGHTA and CDR2 is FQGNSA. The CDR3 here is CASSRREGPKAQYF. DNA of the CDR3: TGTGCCAGCAGCCGCAGGGAAGGGCCCAAGGCTCAGTACTTC.

This clonotype occurred a few times. This chain uses TRBV27 with TRBJ1-2, with D hard to call. There are 15 residues in the CDR3. Germline CDR1 MNHEY, CDR2 SMNVEV (reference sequence). The V end was cut by 3 bases, the J end by 4 bases, with 15 bases between. CDR3 nucleotide sequence: TGTGCCAGCAGTTTCTATAAAACAGCTACCTATGGCTACACCTTC. This codes for CASSFYKTATYGYTF.

This rearrangement joins TRBV6-5 to TRBJ1-2; D call uncertain. Trimming stripped 2 bases from V and 8 bases from J, with 18 bases between. Germline V lookup: CDR1 MNHEY, CDR2 SVGAGI. The CDR3 contains 15 residues. CDR3 in amino acids: CASSYEVQPRIGYTF. CDR3 nucleotides: TGTGCCAGCAGTTACGAGGTGCAACCTAGAATCGGCTACACCTTC.

This sequence joins TRBV10-2 and TRBJ1-1; possible D gene TRBD1, 5 bases. Trimming cost V 3 bases and J 1 base, with 9 bases left between them. This CDR3 spans 14 amino acids. CDR1 is WSHSY, CDR2 SAAADI, per germline. CDR3 nucleotide sequence: TGCGCCAGCAGTGATTGGGGCCGGAACACTGAAGCTTTCTTT. Its protein product is CASSDWGRNTEAFF.

As concerns this clonotype: A read error may account for a junction end that differs from germline. The chain links TRBV7-9 to TRBJ1-2; D unclear. CDR1 SEHNR and CDR2 FQNEAQ come from the germline V gene (reference sequence). The CDR3 is 12 residues long. The DNA for the CDR3 is TGTGTCAGCAGCTTTATTGCAGAAGGCTACACCTTC. Amino acid sequence: CVSSFIAEGYTF.